This is a list of T cell receptor beta chains from one sample in a study of cytomegalovirus exposure and HLA in healthy donors. Sequenced by immunoSEQ multiplex PCR; TCRdb stores in-frame clones only, minus some. Here the sample spans 100,000 to 150,000 clones, about 84% being singletons. Sequenced: PBMCs. All receptors come from a man between 18 and 35 years old in good health and CMV-seropositive. The CDR3 runs from the conserved cysteine through the conserved F or W. Fields, in order: D gene, V gene, clone size, J gene, CDR3 DNA, CDR3 protein. A D gene is named only where the DNA matches it firmly. Only some rows state a clone size, as once, few, many or a class for expanded clones.

>TRBD1|TRBV30|.|TRBJ1-2
TGTGCCTGGAGTCCCTCACTGGACAGGATTAAAGGCTACACCTTC
CAWSPSLDRIKGYTF
>TRBD2|TRBV5-5|.|TRBJ2-1
TGTGCCAGCAGCTTGGAGGCGCCTAGCGGGGATGAGCAGTTCTTC
CASSLEAPSGDEQFF
>.|TRBV5-1|.|TRBJ2-7
TGCGCCAGCAGCTTCTCTGCAGGTGGCGACGAGCAGTACTTC
CASSFSAGGDEQYF
>.|TRBV6-1|.|TRBJ2-7
TGTGCCAGCAGTGAGATCGGACTCTACGAGCAGTACTTC
CASSEIGLYEQYF
>.|TRBV5-5|.|TRBJ1-1
TGTGCCAGCAGCTTGTCACGGACTGAAGCTTTCTTT
CASSLSRTEAFF
>TRBD1|TRBV4-3|few|TRBJ2-5
TGCGCCAGCAGCCCCGTGGGGACAGGGGGCGAAGAGACCCAGTACTTC
CASSPVGTGGEETQYF
>TRBD1|TRBV9|.|TRBJ1-5
TGTGCCAGCAGCCTCGGACAGGGTGCTCAGCCCCAGCATTTT
CASSLGQGAQPQHF
>TRBD1|TRBV2|.|TRBJ2-2
TGTGCCAGCAGCCTGACAGGGGGCGACACCGGGGAGCTGTTTTTT
CASSLTGGDTGELFF
>.|TRBV7-2|.|TRBJ2-7
TGTGCCAGCAGCCTTCCCCCCCAGACACGGACCTACGAGCAGTACTTC
CASSLPPQTRTYEQYF
>.|TRBV6-6|.|TRBJ1-2
TGTGCCAGCAGTTACTCTGTAGGGAGCTATGGCTACACCTTC
CASSYSVGSYGYTF
>TRBD1|TRBV25-1|.|TRBJ1-2
TGTGCCAGCAGTGACCGGGACAGGGACAATGGCTACACCTTC
CASSDRDRDNGYTF
>TRBD2|TRBV5-4|.|TRBJ2-1
TGTGCCAGCAGCTCGCAGAAAGGGACTAGCGGGAGGGCCTACAATGAGCAGTTCTTC
CASSSQKGTSGRAYNEQFF
>TRBD1|TRBV5-1|.|TRBJ2-1
TGCGCCAGCAGCTCCAGGACAGGGGGCGGGGGTGAGCAGTTCTTC
CASSSRTGGGGEQFF
>.|TRBV27|.|TRBJ1-1
TGTGCCAGCAGTTTATTTAGATACAGAACGAACACTGAAGCTTTCTTT
CASSLFRYRTNTEAFF